Presented here are 31 T cell receptor beta chains from one specimen sequenced in a study of T cell responses to AZD1222 COVID-19 vaccine. Clones were sequenced by immunoSEQ multiplex PCR, and TCRdb holds only the in-frame ones, with some missing. The table lists about 200,000 clones, roughly 88% of them singletons. The specimen comprised peripheral blood, sampled on day 0 of AZD1222 vaccination. The receptor source for this set is an adult in good health.

The V call is TRBV28, the J call TRBJ1-5, with a possible D match to TRBD1 (5 bases). The length of the CDR3 is 16 residues. The germline V and J ends were trimmed by 3 bases and 1 base, with 13 bases remaining between them. Germline V gene data show CDR1 as MDHEN and CDR2 as SYDVKM. CDR3 protein: CASSFADGASNQPQHF. In DNA, the CDR3 is TGTGCCAGCAGTTTCGCAGATGGGGCCAGCAATCAGCCCCAGCATTTT.

The chain couples TRBV27 to TRBJ2-7, with 9 bases identical to TRBD2. CDR1 is MNHEY and CDR2 is SMNVEV in the germline V gene (reference sequence). With V trimmed by 5 bases and J by 1 base, 9 bases remained unmatched. This CDR3 is built from 16 residues. The CDR3 nucleotides read TGTGCCAGCAGTGCCATAGCGGGGGTGGGATCCTACGAGCAGTACTTC. Its translation: CASSAIAGVGSYEQYF.

The chain joins TRBV6-2 or TRBV6-3 to TRBJ2-2, with TRBD1 identical over 8 bases. CDR1 and CDR2 (germline): MNHEY, SVGEGT. Trimming at V came to 5 bases and at J to 5 bases, leaving 7 bases not matched to a gene. CDR3 size: 15 residues. The CDR3 here is CASSRSGGWTGELFF. The CDR3, as DNA: TGTGCCAGCAGTCGCTCAGGGGGCTGGACCGGGGAGCTGTTTTTT.

This clone appeared a few times. This chain connects TRBV5-4 to TRBJ2-7; 9 bases fit TRBD2. Germline V gene data show CDR1 as SGHNT and CDR2 as YYREEE (reference sequence). V trimming: 4 bases; J trimming: 1 base; junction bases outside the gene matches: 12. The CDR3 extends over 17 amino acids. The CDR3, as DNA: TGTGCCAGCAGCCGAGGTCCTCGGACTAGCGAGTCCTACGAGCAGTACTTC. Its translation is CASSRGPRTSESYEQYF.

The chain couples TRBV13 to TRBJ1-2; D uncertain. V lost 2 bases to trimming and J lost 9 bases, with 7 bases between them. This CDR3 is built from 11 residues. Germline assignment: CDR1 PRHDT and CDR2 FYEKMQ (reference sequence). In DNA, the CDR3 is TGTGCCAGCAGCTTACAAGGGAGCTACACCTTC. This codes for CASSLQGSYTF.

The genes are TRBV3-1 (or the pseudogene TRBV3-2) and TRBJ2-1, with D possibly TRBD2 on 6 matching bases. V gave up 5 bases and J gave up 8 bases, with 10 bases separating them. The germline gives CDR1 LGHDT, CDR2 YNNKEL (reference sequence). CDR3 length: 12 residues. The DNA for the CDR3 is TGTGCCAGCAGCATTAGCGGTTATGAGCAGTTCTTC. Translation gives CASSISGYEQFF.

The chain couples TRBV28 to TRBJ1-6, with TRBD1 identical over 7 bases. The germline V gene has CDR1 MDHEN and CDR2 SYDVKM. The CDR3 length is 14 residues. V lost 2 bases to trimming and J lost 6 bases; unmatched junction nucleotides: 1. The CDR3 protein is CASSLRGPNSPLHF. The CDR3, as DNA: TGTGCCAGCAGTTTAAGGGGGCCTAATTCACCCCTCCACTTT.

This rearrangement joins TRBV18 to TRBJ1-4; 8 nucleotides line up with TRBD1. V lost 6 bases, J lost 8 bases, and 11 bases stayed unmatched. Germline V gene lookup returns CDR1 KGHSH and CDR2 LQKENI. The CDR3 is 15 amino acids. The CDR3 region has the DNA TGTGCCAGCTCCCAGAGAGGACAGGGTGACGAAAAACTGTTTTTT. It translates to CASSQRGQGDEKLFF. Full variable domain (missing parts from reference TRBV18 and TRBJ1-4): NAGVMQNPRHLVRRRGQEARLRCSPMKGHSHVYWYRQLPEEGLKFMVYLQKENIIDESGMPKERFSAEFPKEGPSILRIQQVVRGDSAAYFCASSQRGQGDEKLFFGSGTQLSVL.

The rearrangement joins TRBV5-1 to TRBJ2-5; D is unclear. V was cut by 0 bases and J by 7 bases, with 13 bases left in between. Germline values: CDR1 SGHRS, CDR2 YFSETQ. The CDR3 length is 14 residues. The CDR3, as DNA: TGCGCCAGCAGCTTGGGGCGAGAAAGTGGGACCCAGTACTTC. It codes for CASSLGRESGTQYF.

This clone appeared once. This chain joins TRBV5-1 and TRBJ1-1; 8 nucleotides match TRBD1. This CDR3 is built from 14 residues. Trimming took 4 bases from V and 6 from J; bases not matched to a gene: 8. The germline gives CDR1 SGHRS, CDR2 YFSETQ. CDR3 coding DNA: TGCGCCAGCAGCCCTGGACAGGGATGGCCTGAAGCTTTCTTT. This encodes CASSPGQGWPEAFF. The full variable domain, completed using reference TRBV5-1 and TRBJ1-1, is KAGVTQTPRYLIKTRGQQVTLSCSPISGHRSVSWYQQTPGQGLQFLFEYFSETQRNKGNFPGRFSGRQFSNSRSEMNVSTLELGDSALYLCASSPGQGWPEAFFGQGTRLTVV.

The chain is built from TRBV6-5 and TRBJ1-4; 7 bases are a match to TRBD1. The V gene's germline CDR1 is MNHEY and CDR2 SVGAGI. The CDR3 runs 15 residues. With V trimmed by 5 bases and J by 3 bases, 6 bases remained unmatched. The CDR3 DNA follows: TGTGCCAGCAGTCGCACAGGGGTCCCTAATGAAAAACTGTTTTTT. Translating gives CASSRTGVPNEKLFF.

The chain carries TRBV19 and TRBJ1-5, with D possibly matching TRBD1 (5 bases). V was trimmed by 9 bases and J by 5 bases, leaving 17 bases between them. The germline V gene has CDR1 LNHDA and CDR2 SQIVND (reference sequence). The CDR3 is made up of 14 amino acids. The CDR3: CASLPGGSYQPQHF. The DNA for the CDR3 is TGTGCCAGCCTCCCTGGGGGGTCATATCAGCCCCAGCATTTT.

This chain joins TRBV6-6 and TRBJ1-3, with D perhaps matching TRBD1 (6 bases). This CDR3 comprises 14 residues. Germline lookup yields CDR1 MNHNY and CDR2 SVGAGI (reference sequence). Between the trimmed V and J ends, which lost 6 bases and 4 bases, there was a span of 13 bases. This CDR3 reads CASRQGGRGNTIYF. The CDR3 bases are TGTGCCAGCAGACAGGGAGGAAGAGGAAACACCATATATTTT.

The chain joins TRBV9 to TRBJ1-3, with TRBD1 identical over 7 bases. Germline V gene data show CDR1 as SGDLS and CDR2 as YYNGEE. The CDR3 consists of 15 residues. J gave up 1 base and V 4 bases, and 5 bases lay outside the gene matches. CDR3 DNA: TGTGCCAGCAGCCTAGAGGGGGCTTCTGGAAACACCATATATTTT. As protein: CASSLEGASGNTIYF.

Note on this clone: The same CDR3 also results from other DNA sequences found in this sample. V and J are TRBV4-1 and TRBJ1-2, with D unclear. The V gene lost 0 bases and the J gene lost 4 bases, with 0 bases spanning the gap. The germline gives CDR1 MGHRA, CDR2 YSYEKL. The CDR3 is 11 residues long. The CDR3 DNA follows: TGCGCCAGCAGCCAAGACTATGGCTACACCTTC. Its protein product is CASSQDYGYTF.

The chain has TRBV5-1 and TRBJ1-1; D is uncertain. CDR3 length: 14 amino acids. The V gene lost 0 bases and the J gene lost 6 bases, with 12 bases spanning the gap. Germline-derived CDR1 and CDR2 are SGHRS and YFSETQ. The CDR3: CASSLVTLTAEAFF. As DNA, the CDR3 is TGCGCCAGCAGCTTGGTGACCCTAACCGCTGAAGCTTTCTTT.

The chain uses TRBV7-9 and TRBJ2-7, with a tentative D call TRBD2 (5 bases). V lost 0 bases and J lost 6, with 15 bases in between. The CDR3 is made up of 15 amino acids. The germline V gene encodes CDR1 SEHNR and CDR2 FQNEAQ (reference sequence). The CDR3 DNA reads as TGTGCCAGCAGCTTAGCGTTCGGCTCCGAGGGCGAGCAGTACTTC. Residues: CASSLAFGSEGEQYF.

This chain joins TRBV12-5 and TRBJ2-7; 8 bases are shared with TRBD2. CDR3 size: 13 residues. The junction had 2 bases not matched to a gene; V was cut back by 1 base and J by 6 bases. Germline V gene data show CDR1 as LGHNT and CDR2 as FRNRAP. CDR3 in amino acids: CASGLGLAGEQYF. CDR3 nucleotide sequence: TGTGCTAGTGGTTTGGGGCTAGCGGGCGAGCAGTACTTC.

The chain uses TRBV11-1 and TRBJ2-7, with D possibly matching TRBD2 (6 bases). Germline CDR1 SGHAT, CDR2 FQDESV (reference sequence). The CDR3 consists of 15 residues. The ends were cut back, 3 bases at V and 6 bases at J, with 18 bases in the middle. CDR3 nucleotides: TGTGCCAGCAGCTTGCAAGCGGGCCCTGCCGGCGAGCAGTACTTC. It is translated as CASSLQAGPAGEQYF.

The rearrangement joins TRBV2 to TRBJ2-2; D remains unclear. From germline, CDR1 is SNHLY and CDR2 FYNNEI. V lost 2 bases and J 6 bases, leaving 7 bases between the germline ends. There are 13 residues in the CDR3. CDR3 residues: CASSEIPSGELFF. CDR3 DNA sequence: TGTGCCAGCAGTGAAATCCCATCCGGGGAGCTGTTTTTT.

This clone was seen only once. This specimen includes other DNA sequences encoding the same CDR3. The rearrangement joins TRBV5-1 to TRBJ1-2, with a weak D call TRBD1 (6 bases). CDR1 and CDR2 (germline): SGHRS, YFSETQ. This CDR3 has 12 residues. Deletions cut 7 bases from V and 8 bases from J, with 15 bases between. The CDR3 DNA follows: TGCGCCAGCGTGGACAGTCTGGGAGGCTACACCTTC. This encodes CASVDSLGGYTF. Using reference TRBV5-1 and TRBJ1-2 for the parts outside the CDR3, the full variable domain is KAGVTQTPRYLIKTRGQQVTLSCSPISGHRSVSWYQQTPGQGLQFLFEYFSETQRNKGNFPGRFSGRQFSNSRSEMNVSTLELGDSALYLCASVDSLGGYTFGSGTRLTVV.

This chain joins TRBV9 and TRBJ2-1; 7 bases are shared with TRBD1. This CDR3 comprises 15 residues. V trimming: 0 bases; J trimming: 2 bases; junction bases outside the gene matches: 2. Germline V lookup: CDR1 SGDLS, CDR2 YYNGEE. CDR3 sequence (DNA): TGTGCCAGCAGCGTAGTTGGACAGGCCTACAATGAGCAGTTCTTC. It yields the protein CASSVVGQAYNEQFF. Combining the CDR3 with reference TRBV9 and TRBJ2-1 gives the whole variable domain DSGVTQTPKHLITATGQRVTLRCSPRSGDLSVYWYQQSLDQGLQFLIQYYNGEERAKGNILERFSAQQFPDLHSELNLSSLELGDSALYFCASSVVGQAYNEQFFGPGTRLTVL.

The chain has TRBV5-6 and TRBJ1-5; D gene ambiguous. The ends were cut back, 1 base at V and 3 bases at J, with 5 bases in the middle. Germline V gene sequence: CDR1 SGHDT, CDR2 YYEEEE. The CDR3 totals 13 residues. CDR3 sequence: CASSLNPNQPQHF. CDR3 DNA: TGTGCCAGCAGCTTGAACCCCAATCAGCCCCAGCATTTT.

The chain joins TRBV6-5 to TRBJ1-1; 9 bases fit TRBD1. The germline CDR1 and CDR2 sequences are MNHEY and SVGAGI. With V trimmed by 2 bases and J by 5 bases, 9 bases remained unmatched. The length of the CDR3 is 16 residues. The CDR3 region is CASSYPNGQGKTEAFF. DNA for the CDR3: TGTGCCAGCAGTTACCCAAACGGACAGGGGAAAACTGAAGCTTTCTTT.

The J gene is TRBJ2-7, the V gene TRBV19; D might be TRBD2 (6 bases). CDR3 length: 16 residues. V lost 5 bases and J lost 0, with 17 bases in between. CDR1 is LNHDA, CDR2 SQIVND, per germline (reference sequence). For the CDR3, the DNA is TGTGCCAGTAGTGCTCGGAGGGGAGGCAACTCCTACGAGCAGTACTTC. Residues: CASSARRGGNSYEQYF.

As to this clone: The junction differs from germline at one of its ends, possibly a read error. The chain has TRBV7-9 and TRBJ1-1; the D gene is possibly TRBD1 (6 bases). Germline CDR1 SEHNR, CDR2 FQNEAQ (reference sequence). The CDR3 length is 12 residues. The CDR3 DNA follows: TGTGCCAGCAGCCTCCGGGACACCGAAGCTTTCTTT. Translation gives CASSLRDTEAFF.

The genes are TRBV7-9 and TRBJ1-1; possibly TRBD1 for D (5 bases). CDR1 and CDR2 (germline): SEHNR, FQNEAQ (reference sequence). The ends were cut back, 5 bases at V and 0 bases at J, with 19 bases in the middle. The CDR3 runs to 17 residues. DNA of the CDR3: TGTGCCAGCAGCCCCGCGGGGCAGGGCATCATGAACACTGAAGCTTTCTTT. It translates to CASSPAGQGIMNTEAFF.

This clone showed up just a few times. This chain uses TRBV2 with TRBJ2-2; 9 nucleotides align to TRBD2. Germline CDR1 SNHLY, CDR2 FYNNEI. This CDR3 has 17 amino acids. The junction had 14 bases not matched to a gene; V was cut back by 10 bases and J by 2 bases. CDR3 bases: TGTGCCACTTCACCCACAGCGGGGGGATCAAACACCGGGGAGCTGTTTTTT. Its protein is CATSPTAGGSNTGELFF.

The rearrangement joins TRBV14 to TRBJ1-2; 8 bases map to TRBD1. Germline values: CDR1 SGHDN, CDR2 FVKESK. This CDR3 comprises 15 residues. The junction had 7 bases not matched to a gene; V was cut back by 1 base and J by 6 bases. The DNA for the CDR3 is TGTGCCAGCAGCCAAGTTGGCAGGGGGCTCGATGGCTACACCTTC. Translating gives CASSQVGRGLDGYTF.

This clone was counted between two and nine times. This chain connects TRBV5-4 to TRBJ1-6; D unclear. CDR3 length: 16 amino acids. Deletions cut 1 base from V and 1 base from J, with 9 bases between. Looked up from germline, CDR1 is SGHNT and CDR2 is YYREEE (reference sequence). The CDR3 here is CASSLMGGSYNSPLHF. Written as DNA, the CDR3 is TGTGCCAGCAGCTTGATGGGTGGTTCCTATAATTCACCCCTCCACTTT.

J is TRBJ1-1 and V is TRBV7-3; maybe TRBD1 (5 bases). This CDR3 comprises 14 residues. Germline values: CDR1 SGHTA, CDR2 FQGTGA. V gave up 1 base and J gave up 4 bases, with 10 bases separating them. The CDR3 nucleotides are TGTGCCAGCAGCTTAAATGGGGGAGGCACTGAAGCTTTCTTT. It yields the protein CASSLNGGGTEAFF.